The TCR beta chain under discussion was sequenced for a study of human T cells and chemical hapten exposure. About the study: Patients, a majority of them female, were diagnosed with alopecia areata, totalis or universalis. The study's findings and limits: PT1 expanded TCR numbers tracked positively with patch test score.

Unique molecular identifiers were attached to individual cDNA molecules within the library. Per the study methods: Sample TCR totals centred on a median of roughly 96,000, ranging about 20,000 to 700,000. One entry per CDR3 protein, called by TCRdb with MiXCR from the RACE reads. The V and J calls and clone size are TCRdb's, not the authors'. The data show more than 100,000 distinct CDR3 sequences, approximately 14% seen once. Stated time point: patch test 1, 2 weeks after DPC sensitization. Treatment given: therapeutic diphenylcyclopropenone sensitization with weekly scalp DPC. Per germline, CDR1 SGHVS and CDR2 FQNEAQ. V lost 1 base and J 0 bases, leaving 10 bases between the germline ends. CDR3 length: 15 amino acids. The sample holds a few counts of this clonotype. What it binds is not known.

The rearrangement joins TRBV7-8 to TRBJ2-7; a possible D gene is TRBD2 (5 bases). The TCR sequence derives from a man younger than 35 with alopecia areata. Some clones in this sample may be carry-over from other donors' samples. The sample consisted of whole blood, taken in connection with sensitization to the hapten diphenylcyclopropenone (DPC). CDR3 sequence reads: CASSLEPGSSYEQYV. The CDR3 bases are TGTGCCAGCAGCTTAGAACCGGGGAGCTCCTACGAGCAGTACGTC.